This T cell receptor (beta chain) was captured in a study of blood T cell repertoires in COVID-19. Across the whole study: The United States, Italy and Spain provided the acute and convalescent COVID-19 samples.

This clone was observed a few times. In the authors' workflow: The assay estimated nucleated cells by amplifying reference gene primers. Produced via immunoSEQ multiplex PCR; TCRdb's table is partial and in-frame only. V and J calls and clone size are those listed in that table; D and trimming were worked out from the DNA. The data show 250,000 to 350,000 clones, around 87% seen once. Germline CDR1 SGHRS, CDR2 YFSETQ. The CDR3 is 16 amino acids. The V end lost 4 bases, the J end lost 1 base, and 18 bases lay between the germline ends. The clonotype originates from a woman in her forties or fifties who had recovered from COVID-19. V is TRBV5-1 and J is TRBJ2-7; D is unresolved. Sequenced material: peripheral blood. CDR3 bases: TGCGCCAGCAGCCCGTCCGCGGCCTCACGATCCTACGAGCAGTACTTC. This translates into CASSPSAASRSYEQYF.